Below are 20 T cell receptor beta chains sequenced from a single sample in a study of Ad26.COV2.S vaccination and SARS-CoV-2 variants. Data came from immunoSEQ multiplex PCR; TCRdb stores just in-frame clones and leaves some out. The top ten clones hold around 5% of a sample with more than 120,000 clones, 86% of them seen once. The sequencing used peripheral blood, collected after recovery from COVID-19. Receptors originate from a human donor who had recovered from COVID-19.

The chain is built from TRBV30 and TRBJ1-5; D possibly corresponds to TRBD1 (5 bases). Germline V lookup: CDR1 GTSNPN, CDR2 SVGIG (reference sequence). The ends were cut back, 3 bases at V and 5 bases at J, with 17 bases in the middle. The CDR3 runs to 15 residues. CDR3 nucleotides: TGTGCCTGGAGGAAGCCGTACGGGGACGATCAGCCCCAGCATTTT. The encoded protein is CAWRKPYGDDQPQHF.

The V call is TRBV2, the J call TRBJ2-2; D possibly matches TRBD1 or TRBD2 (5 bases each). CDR1 is SNHLY and CDR2 is FYNNEI in the germline V gene. Trimming took 4 bases from V and 5 from J, leaving 11 bases between them. The length of the CDR3 is 14 residues. CDR3 DNA: TGTGCCAGCAGTGCGGGACCTGTGACCGGGGAGCTGTTTTTT. It yields the protein CASSAGPVTGELFF.

V usage is TRBV12-5 and J usage is TRBJ2-1; weak D call: TRBD1 (5 bases). The CDR3 totals 15 residues. V was trimmed by 6 bases and J by 4 bases, leaving 16 bases between them. Germline CDR1 LGHNT, CDR2 FRNRAP. CDR3 sequence (DNA): TGTGCTAGTGGCCCCCCCAGGGTGGCATACAATGAGCAGTTCTTC. Translated, it gives CASGPPRVAYNEQFF.

The V call is TRBV3-1 (or the pseudogene TRBV3-2), the J call TRBJ1-4; 8 positions agree with TRBD1. Germline V gene sequence: CDR1 LGHDT, CDR2 YNNKEL (reference sequence). V lost 4 bases, J lost 4 bases, and 14 bases stayed unmatched. This CDR3 region has 18 residues. DNA of the CDR3: TGTGCCAGCAGCCGCCTCTTAACCTGGACAGGGCGTAATGAAAAACTGTTTTTT. Amino acid sequence: CASSRLLTWTGRNEKLFF.

The sample holds a few counts of this clone. V usage is TRBV2 and J usage is TRBJ1-5; no reliable D call. V gave up 3 bases and J gave up 3 bases, with 6 bases separating them. CDR1 is SNHLY, CDR2 FYNNEI, per germline. The length of the CDR3 is 13 residues. The CDR3 loop is CASSDSNNQPQHF. The DNA of the CDR3 is TGTGCCAGCAGTGACAGCAACAATCAGCCCCAGCATTTT.

The DNA of the CDR3 is TGTGCCAGCAGCCTCTTACCGGGGAGTCGGGGCGAGCAGTACTTC. Translated: CASSLLPGSRGEQYF. The V and J genes are TRBV7-2 and TRBJ2-7; D is possibly TRBD2 (5 bases). The CDR3 is 15 amino acids. Trimming cost V 5 bases and J 6 bases, with 20 bases left between them. The V gene's germline CDR1 is SGHTA and CDR2 FQGNSA.

A note on this clone: The identical CDR3 is also encoded by other nucleotide sequences in the sample. This chain joins TRBV27 and TRBJ1-1; D remains unclear. Trimming took 2 bases from V and 2 from J, leaving 6 bases between them. The CDR3 is 13 amino acids. Germline CDR1 is MNHEY and CDR2 is SMNVEV (reference sequence). This chain's CDR3 is CASSLQANTEAFF. The CDR3 nucleotides read TGTGCCAGCAGTTTACAGGCAAACACTGAAGCTTTCTTT.

V usage is TRBV19 and J usage is TRBJ1-2; the D gene is possibly TRBD1 (6 bases). Germline V CDR1 and CDR2: LNHDA, SQIVND (reference sequence). The CDR3 totals 14 residues. Trimming took 6 bases from V and 7 from J, leaving 18 bases between them. The CDR3 region has the DNA TGTGCCAGTAGCGACTTCGAACAGGGTGGTGGCTACACCTTC. Residues: CASSDFEQGGGYTF.

This clone was seen just once. The V and J genes are TRBV5-4 and TRBJ2-3, with 9 nucleotides matching TRBD2. Germline V CDR1 and CDR2: SGHNT, YYREEE (reference sequence). The CDR3 covers 20 residues. V was pared by 4 bases and J by 6 bases, with 24 bases of the junction left unmatched. CDR3 residues: CASSPQSGGCHNEQGDTQYF. CDR3 nucleotides: TGTGCCAGCAGCCCTCAGAGCGGGGGGTGTCACAACGAACAAGGGGATACGCAGTATTTT.

The V call is TRBV6-5, the J call TRBJ2-7; D may correspond to TRBD1 or TRBD2 (5 bases each). This CDR3 region has 13 residues. V was shortened by 10 bases and J by 3 bases, with 16 bases between the two germline ends. Germline-derived CDR1 and CDR2 are MNHEY and SVGAGI. CDR3: CAILRDGLYEQYF. In DNA form, the CDR3 reads TGTGCCATCCTACGGGACGGCCTCTACGAGCAGTACTTC.

The chain has TRBV12-5 and TRBJ2-3; D is ambiguous. The V gene's germline CDR1 is LGHNT and CDR2 FRNRAP. V dropped 6 bases and J dropped 12 bases, with 16 bases sitting between them. The CDR3 contains 12 residues. The CDR3 loop is CASGQEAHNQYF. In DNA, the CDR3 is TGTGCTAGTGGGCAGGAAGCTCACAATCAGTATTTT.

J is TRBJ2-5 and V is TRBV4-1; D possibly uses TRBD1 or TRBD2 (5 bases each). The V and J ends lost 1 base and 7 bases respectively, with 13 bases between them. This CDR3 contains 14 residues. Germline assignment: CDR1 MGHRA and CDR2 YSYEKL. The DNA for the CDR3 is TGCGCCAGCAGCCAAGTCGGGGCCCGGGGGACCCAGTACTTC. Encoded protein: CASSQVGARGTQYF.

The rearrangement links TRBV9 to TRBJ1-2; a possible D gene is TRBD1 (5 bases). The CDR3 has 12 residues. Germline V gene lookup returns CDR1 SGDLS and CDR2 YYNGEE. V was shortened by 0 bases and J by 6 bases, with 6 bases between the two germline ends. DNA of the CDR3: TGTGCCAGCAGCGTAGGCAGGGATGGCTACACCTTC. It specifies CASSVGRDGYTF.

The V gene is TRBV5-1, the J gene TRBJ2-1, with D unresolved. Trimming shortened V by 0 bases and J by 9 bases, and 10 bases separated the two germline ends. Germline CDR1 SGHRS, CDR2 YFSETQ. The CDR3 totals 13 residues. CDR3: CASSLAWKGEQFF. For the CDR3, the DNA is TGCGCCAGCAGCTTGGCCTGGAAAGGTGAGCAGTTCTTC.

The chain recombines TRBV20-1 with TRBJ1-5; the D is unclear. The CDR3 consists of 12 residues. Trimming pared 3 bases from V and 4 bases from J, leaving 7 bases between. Germline V gives CDR1 DFQATT, CDR2 SNEGSKA (reference sequence). The CDR3 nucleotides are TGCAGTGCTAGTCTTCTAAATCAGCCCCAGCATTTT. It yields the protein CSASLLNQPQHF.

This chain links TRBV6-5 with TRBJ1-1; D gene unclear. CDR1 is MNHEY and CDR2 is SVGAGI in the germline V gene. This CDR3 spans 15 amino acids. Trimming left V 2 bases short and J 5 bases short, with 15 bases between. The CDR3: CASSYEPKVVTEAFF. The CDR3 region has the DNA TGTGCCAGCAGTTACGAGCCCAAAGTTGTTACTGAAGCTTTCTTT.

This clone was recorded only once. V is TRBV28 and J is TRBJ1-1, with a possible D match to TRBD1 (5 bases). V was trimmed by 7 bases and J by 0 bases, leaving 21 bases between them. The CDR3 runs to 17 residues. CDR1 MDHEN and CDR2 SYDVKM come from the germline V gene. The CDR3 here is CASTTGLFGALNTEAFF. In nucleotides, the CDR3 is TGTGCCAGCACCACAGGCCTGTTTGGAGCTTTGAACACTGAAGCTTTCTTT.

The V gene is TRBV11-2, the J gene TRBJ2-5, with a weak D call TRBD1 (5 bases). The CDR3 consists of 14 residues. The V gene's germline CDR1 is SGHAT and CDR2 FQNNGV. Between the trimmed V and J ends, which lost 3 bases and 5 bases, there was a span of 13 bases. The CDR3 bases are TGTGCCAGCAGCTTCCTCAGGGTAGGGGAGACCCAGTACTTC. Its translation: CASSFLRVGETQYF. Full variable domain (remainder filled in from reference TRBV11-2 and TRBJ2-5): EAGVAQSPRYKIIEKRQSVAFWCNPISGHATLYWYQQILGQGPKLLIQFQNNGVVDDSQLPKDRFSAERLKGVDSTLKIQPAKLEDSAVYLCASSFLRVGETQYFGPGTRLLVL.

The chain carries TRBV7-8 and TRBJ2-2; 7 positions match TRBD1. J lost 4 bases, V lost 5 bases, and 10 bases had no gene match. Germline CDR1 SGHVS, CDR2 FQNEAQ. CDR3 length equals 16 residues. The chain's CDR3 is CASSPQGQSLTGELFF. CDR3 in DNA: TGTGCCAGCAGCCCACAGGGACAGTCCCTCACCGGGGAGCTGTTTTTT.

V is TRBV4-3 and J is TRBJ1-6; no clear D. Trimming removed 3 bases at V and 5 bases at J, with 11 bases between. The CDR3 loop spans 15 amino acids. From germline, CDR1 is LGHNA and CDR2 YSLEER. CDR3: CASSQETQDNSPLHF. The CDR3 DNA follows: TGCGCCAGCAGCCAGGAGACCCAAGATAATTCACCCCTCCACTTT.